The 28 T cell receptor beta chains presented below share a single source sample, sequenced in a study of shared clonotypes between healthy human individuals. As defined, naive CD8 cells were CD45RO-negative and positively selected for CCR7, with terminally differentiated effector memory CD45RA+ cells excluded. Assay: immunoSEQ multiplex PCR; the TCRdb copy retains only in-frame clones and omits some. Here the sample spans 650,000 to 800,000 clones, 92% being singletons. Sequences were obtained from naive CD8+ T cells sorted from blood. The receptors originated from a man under 40 in good health.

The genes are TRBV7-9 and TRBJ2-3, with 11 nucleotides matching TRBD2. Germline CDR1 SEHNR, CDR2 FQNEAQ (reference sequence). The V and J ends lost 4 bases and 2 bases, in that order; junction bases with no gene match: 5. The CDR3 totals 16 residues. The chain's CDR3 is CASSSRTSGSTDTQYF. The CDR3 region has the DNA TGTGCCAGCAGCTCTCGGACTAGCGGGTCCACAGATACGCAGTATTTT.

The CDR3 coding sequence is TGCGCCAGCAGCACCTCTGTTGGTACAGATACGCAGTATTTT. It encodes CASSTSVGTDTQYF. The rearrangement joins TRBV5-1 to TRBJ2-3, with D unclear. V was shortened by 4 bases and J by 3 bases, with 12 bases between the two germline ends. Germline V gene sequence: CDR1 SGHRS, CDR2 YFSETQ. The CDR3 extends over 14 amino acids.

The rearrangement uses TRBV9 and TRBJ2-7; 10 nucleotides align to TRBD2. The V segment lost 3 bases and the J segment 3 bases; nucleotides outside the gene matches: 3. The CDR3 covers 14 residues. Germline V lookup: CDR1 SGDLS, CDR2 YYNGEE. This CDR3 reads CASSGTSGNYEQYF. The CDR3 nucleotides read TGTGCCAGCAGCGGGACTAGCGGAAACTACGAGCAGTACTTC.

This sequence joins TRBV19 and TRBJ2-1, with 16 bases identical to TRBD2. The CDR3 extends over 18 amino acids. The germline CDR1 and CDR2 sequences are LNHDA and SQIVND (reference sequence). Trimming took 4 bases from V and 0 from J; bases not matched to a gene: 3. Here the CDR3 DNA reads TGTGCCAGTAGTACGGGACTAGCGGGAGGGAGCTCCTACAATGAGCAGTTCTTC. It specifies CASSTGLAGGSSYNEQFF.

The rearrangement links TRBV7-9 to TRBJ2-1; D is perhaps TRBD2 (6 bases). The CDR3 loop spans 16 amino acids. Germline loops: CDR1 SEHNR, CDR2 FQNEAQ (reference sequence). Trimming left V 5 bases short and J 4 bases short, with 18 bases between. The CDR3 reads CASSPVLAGTYNEQFF. The CDR3 DNA reads TGTGCCAGCAGCCCGGTACTGGCGGGAACTTACAATGAGCAGTTCTTC. Full variable domain (missing parts from reference TRBV7-9 and TRBJ2-1): DTGVSQNPRHKITKRGQNVTFRCDPISEHNRLYWYRQTLGQGPEFLTYFQNEAQLEKSRLLSDRFSAERPKGSFSTLEIQRTEQGDSAMYLCASSPVLAGTYNEQFFGPGTRLTVL.

This sequence joins TRBV13 and TRBJ2-3; D might be TRBD1 or TRBD2, each matching 5 bases. Trimming took 0 bases from V and 3 from J, leaving 13 bases between them. The CDR3 length is 16 residues. Germline V gene data show CDR1 as PRHDT and CDR2 as FYEKMQ (reference sequence). DNA of the CDR3: TGTGCCAGCAGCTTAGGCCCAGGGCGAGGGACAGATACGCAGTATTTT. It codes for CASSLGPGRGTDTQYF.

The rearrangement joins TRBV5-1 to TRBJ1-1, with 7 bases fitting TRBD1. The CDR3 has 12 amino acids. Germline V gene data show CDR1 as SGHRS and CDR2 as YFSETQ. J gave up 4 bases and V 4 bases, and 1 base lay outside the gene matches. The CDR3: CASSQGGTEAFF. In DNA form, the CDR3 reads TGCGCCAGCAGCCAGGGGGGCACTGAAGCTTTCTTT.

V is TRBV7-9 and J is TRBJ2-5; D unclear. The germline V gene has CDR1 SEHNR and CDR2 FQNEAQ (reference sequence). V gave up 3 bases and J gave up 5 bases, with 10 bases separating them. The CDR3 totals 13 residues. The CDR3, as DNA: TGTGCCAGCAGCTTCCTACCCGGGGAGACCCAGTACTTC. Encoded protein: CASSFLPGETQYF.

The CDR3 DNA reads TGTGCCAGCAGCGGGGCAGGGGGTGGGATGAACACTGAAGCTTTCTTT. Protein product: CASSGAGGGMNTEAFF. This sequence joins TRBV9 and TRBJ1-1; 7 nucleotides match TRBD1. With 3 bases clipped from V and 0 bases from J, the junction kept 8 bases outside the gene matches. From germline, CDR1 is SGDLS and CDR2 YYNGEE. The CDR3 has 16 residues.

DNA for the CDR3: TGCGCCACCCAGAGCCCTAGCGAGACCTACGAGCAGTACTTC. Translated: CATQSPSETYEQYF. V and J are TRBV10-2 and TRBJ2-7, with D perhaps TRBD2 (6 bases). V was shortened by 10 bases and J by 2 bases, with 18 bases between the two germline ends. Germline V gives CDR1 WSHSY, CDR2 SAAADI. This CDR3 has 14 residues.

The V and J genes are TRBV19 and TRBJ1-5, with 7 bases lining up with TRBD1. The CDR3 is 14 residues long. Germline assignment: CDR1 LNHDA and CDR2 SQIVND (reference sequence). V lost 6 bases and J lost 2; bases outside the gene matches: 4. The DNA for the CDR3 is TGTGCCAGTAGGATAACAGGGGGCAATCAGCCCCAGCATTTT. Translating gives CASRITGGNQPQHF. The full variable domain, its missing parts supplied by reference TRBV19 and TRBJ1-5, is DGGITQSPKYLFRKEGQNVTLSCEQNLNHDAMYWYRQDPGQGLRLIYYSQIVNDFQKGDIAEGYSVSREKKESFPLTVTSAQKNPTAFYLCASRITGGNQPQHFGDGTRLSIL.

This clone appeared a few times. Distinct nucleotide sequences in the sample also encode this CDR3. The chain recombines TRBV7-2 with TRBJ2-7; D is unresolved. Germline V gene data show CDR1 as SGHTA and CDR2 as FQGNSA. V was pared by 5 bases and J by 3 bases, with 5 bases between. The CDR3 length is 11 residues. Here the CDR3 reads CASSPGYEQYF. The CDR3 coding sequence is TGTGCCAGCAGCCCCGGCTACGAGCAGTACTTC.

This clone was detected only a few times. The chain carries TRBV16 and TRBJ1-2; D is undetermined. This CDR3 has 14 amino acids. The V gene lost 0 bases and the J gene lost 4 bases, with 9 bases spanning the gap. Germline CDR1 and CDR2: KGHSY and FQNENV. CDR3 residues: CASSQSSTFYGYTF. CDR3 bases: TGTGCCAGCAGCCAATCTTCCACCTTCTATGGCTACACCTTC. Full variable domain (missing parts from reference TRBV16 and TRBJ1-2): GEEVAQTPKHLVRGEGQKAKLYCAPIKGHSYVFWYQQVLKNEFKFLISFQNENVFDETGMPKERFSAKCLPNSPCSLEIQATKLEDSAVYFCASSQSSTFYGYTFGSGTRLTVV.

This clone was seen a few times. This sequence joins TRBV9 and TRBJ2-4; D remains ambiguous. The CDR3 runs 14 residues. Germline V gene sequence: CDR1 SGDLS, CDR2 YYNGEE. Trimming took off 3 bases at V and 0 bases at J, with 7 bases between the two ends. This chain's CDR3 is CASSGSLAKNIQYF. The CDR3, as DNA: TGTGCCAGCAGCGGTTCTTTAGCCAAAAACATTCAGTACTTC.

The genes are TRBV7-9 and TRBJ1-2; TRBD1 matches at 8 bases. The V and J ends lost 4 bases and 10 bases, in that order; junction bases with no gene match: 14. CDR1 SEHNR and CDR2 FQNEAQ come from the germline V gene (reference sequence). The CDR3 contains 15 residues. The CDR3 loop is CASSSLFLDREDYTF. In nucleotides, the CDR3 is TGTGCCAGCAGCTCGCTATTTCTGGACAGGGAAGACTACACCTTC. Variable domain in full (rest from reference TRBV7-9 and TRBJ1-2): DTGVSQNPRHKITKRGQNVTFRCDPISEHNRLYWYRQTLGQGPEFLTYFQNEAQLEKSRLLSDRFSAERPKGSFSTLEIQRTEQGDSAMYLCASSSLFLDREDYTFGSGTRLTVV.

The chain couples TRBV28 to TRBJ2-5; D possibly corresponds to TRBD2 (6 bases). V was shortened by 6 bases and J by 5 bases, with 13 bases between the two germline ends. Germline V lookup: CDR1 MDHEN, CDR2 SYDVKM. The CDR3 covers 13 residues. CDR3 nucleotide sequence: TGTGCCAGCAGCGGACTATCGCGGGAGACCCAGTACTTC. It encodes CASSGLSRETQYF.

The CDR3 loop is CASSEGGDFGTEAFF. The CDR3 nucleotides read TGTGCCAGCAGTGAAGGAGGGGACTTCGGCACTGAAGCTTTCTTT. The V and J genes are TRBV6-1 and TRBJ1-1, with D possibly TRBD1 on 5 matching bases. The CDR3 spans 15 residues. CDR1 and CDR2 from the germline V gene are MNHNS and SASEGT. Trimming took 1 base from V and 4 from J, leaving 13 bases between them.

This chain links TRBV28 with TRBJ2-7, with D uncertain. The ends were cut back, 5 bases at V and 3 bases at J, with 17 bases in the middle. Looked up from germline, CDR1 is MDHEN and CDR2 is SYDVKM. The CDR3 runs 15 residues. CDR3 coding DNA: TGTGCCAGCAGTACTTCATCGACGGGCGGCTACGAGCAGTACTTC. Protein sequence: CASSTSSTGGYEQYF.

With respect to this clone: A read error may account for a junction end that differs from germline. This chain connects TRBV27 to TRBJ2-5, with 9 bases aligning to TRBD1. Germline CDR1 reads MNHEY; CDR2 reads SMNVEV (reference sequence). This CDR3 has 15 amino acids. The CDR3 bases are TGTACCAGCAGTTGGACAGGGGACGGTAGGGAGACCCAGTACTTC. This sequence encodes CTSSWTGDGRETQYF.

V and J are TRBV11-3 and TRBJ2-2, with 7 bases lining up with TRBD1. CDR1 is SGHNT and CDR2 is YENEEA in the germline V gene. The CDR3 consists of 15 residues. The trim removed 5 bases at V and 9 bases at J, leaving 12 bases unmatched. The CDR3 sequence is CASSRHSTGRRELFF. As DNA, the CDR3 is TGTGCCAGCAGCCGACATTCGACAGGGCGAAGGGAGCTGTTTTTT.

This chain connects TRBV5-6 to TRBJ2-7; D call uncertain. The CDR3 covers 14 residues. The germline V gene has CDR1 SGHDT and CDR2 YYEEEE. V was cut by 2 bases and J by 4 bases, with 13 bases left in between. The CDR3 reads CASSFGAGGYEQYF. CDR3 bases: TGTGCCAGCAGCTTTGGCGCCGGTGGGTACGAGCAGTACTTC. The whole variable domain, remainder taken from reference TRBV5-6 and TRBJ2-7, is DAGVTQSPTHLIKTRGQQVTLRCSPKSGHDTVSWYQQALGQGPQFIFQYYEEEERQRGNFPDRFSGHQFPNYSSELNVNALLLGDSALYLCASSFGAGGYEQYFGPGTRLTVT.

The V and J genes are TRBV13 and TRBJ2-7, with 7 positions matching TRBD2. This CDR3 comprises 15 residues. J gave up 0 bases and V 3 bases, and 5 bases lay outside the gene matches. Germline CDR1 is PRHDT and CDR2 is FYEKMQ (reference sequence). This CDR3 reads CASSFRDYSSYEQYF. As DNA, the CDR3 is TGTGCCAGCAGCTTTCGGGACTACAGCTCCTACGAGCAGTACTTC.

The chain combines TRBV5-1 with TRBJ2-1, with 12 bases identical to TRBD2. The J segment lost 7 bases and the V segment lost 4 bases, leaving 12 bases of the junction unmatched. The CDR3 loop spans 17 amino acids. Germline CDR1 and CDR2: SGHRS and YFSETQ. CDR3 bases: TGCGCCAGCAGCCTCTTACCTAGCGGGAGGGCCGGGAATGAGCAGTTCTTC. Amino acid sequence: CASSLLPSGRAGNEQFF. The entire variable domain, with the rest obtained from reference TRBV5-1 and TRBJ2-1, is as follows: KAGVTQTPRYLIKTRGQQVTLSCSPISGHRSVSWYQQTPGQGLQFLFEYFSETQRNKGNFPGRFSGRQFSNSRSEMNVSTLELGDSALYLCASSLLPSGRAGNEQFFGPGTRLTVL.

The chain uses TRBV14 and TRBJ1-1; D not certain. The V end was cut by 4 bases, the J end by 1 base, with 10 bases between. Germline CDR1 SGHDN, CDR2 FVKESK. The CDR3 loop spans 14 amino acids. CDR3 amino acids: CASSPMAGNTEAFF. The CDR3 DNA sequence: TGTGCCAGCAGCCCGATGGCGGGGAACACTGAAGCTTTCTTT. Looking up the rest from reference TRBV14 and TRBJ1-1 gives the full variable domain: EAGVTQFPSHSVIEKGQTVTLRCDPISGHDNLYWYRRVMGKEIKFLLHFVKESKQDESGMPNNRFLAERTGGTYSTLKVQPAELEDSGVYFCASSPMAGNTEAFFGQGTRLTVV.

This chain joins TRBV9 and TRBJ2-3, with D uncertain. This CDR3 comprises 15 residues. Per the germline V gene, CDR1 is SGDLS and CDR2 is YYNGEE. V lost 3 bases to trimming and J lost 2 bases, with 13 bases between them. CDR3 nucleotide sequence: TGTGCCAGCAGCGGTGGTATTATCAACACAGATACGCAGTATTTT. Its translation: CASSGGIINTDTQYF.

This chain's CDR3 is CASSLGLRGGDTEAFF. The CDR3 DNA reads as TGTGCCAGCAGCTTAGGTCTTCGGGGTGGGGACACTGAAGCTTTCTTT. The chain links TRBV11-2 to TRBJ1-1; D not resolved. The V end lost 1 base, the J end lost 3 bases, and 15 bases lay between the germline ends. The CDR3 has 16 amino acids. Germline V gene lookup returns CDR1 SGHAT and CDR2 FQNNGV. Based on the CDR3 plus reference TRBV11-2 and TRBJ1-1, the full variable domain is EAGVAQSPRYKIIEKRQSVAFWCNPISGHATLYWYQQILGQGPKLLIQFQNNGVVDDSQLPKDRFSAERLKGVDSTLKIQPAKLEDSAVYLCASSLGLRGGDTEAFFGQGTRLTVV.

This clone occurred once. V usage is TRBV6-4 and J usage is TRBJ2-7, with 8 bases matching TRBD2. The CDR3 is 15 residues long. Germline CDR1 reads MRHNA; CDR2 reads SNTAGT. With V trimmed by 7 bases and J by 0 bases, 8 bases remained unmatched. CDR3 in DNA: TGTGCCAGCACCGGGGGGGGCCGTAGCTCCTACGAGCAGTACTTC. Protein product: CASTGGGRSSYEQYF.

The chain is built from TRBV27 and TRBJ2-1; 13 nucleotides line up with TRBD2. CDR3 size: 18 residues. Germline trimming cut 4 bases from V and 4 bases from J; bases unmatched to any gene: 10. Looked up from germline, CDR1 is MNHEY and CDR2 is SMNVEV (reference sequence). The CDR3 loop reads CASSSPLTSGRSYNEQFF. CDR3 coding DNA: TGTGCCAGCAGTTCGCCCTTGACTAGCGGGAGGTCGTACAATGAGCAGTTCTTC.